The 15 T cell receptor beta chains presented below share a single source sample, sequenced in a study of a mutant IDH1 vaccine in newly diagnosed glioma (dated by TCRdb to about 2021). Interpreted using the paper, the time point label stands for: baseline, week 1 (first vaccination visit). The treatment or condition label, as the study defines it: pre-vaccination baseline after standard-of-care therapy. Libraries were made using the immunoSEQ multiplex PCR assay. The source is immuneACCESS, and TCRdb retained only in-frame sequences with V and J called. Part of the clones is not carried over; for the studies checked, unresolved V genes explain less than half of this, and the remainder is unexplained. The sample profile shows around 89,000 clones; around 82% of them were found once. 7% to 9% of the sample comes from the top ten. The input for sequencing was PBMCs, taken from a glioma patient treated with radiotherapy, temozolomide or both. Receptor source: a woman aged 45-60 years with glioma.

The chain employs TRBV19 and TRBJ1-2; a weak D match, TRBD1 (6 bases). Trimming stripped 3 bases from V and 3 bases from J, with 14 bases between. The CDR3 is 15 amino acids. In germline, CDR1 is LNHDA, CDR2 SQIVND (reference sequence). The CDR3 loop is CASSIGGSQYYGYTF. CDR3 DNA: TGTGCCAGTAGTATCGGGGGCAGCCAGTACTATGGCTACACCTTC.

The chain employs TRBV29-1 and TRBJ1-1; D uncertain. Trimming took off 1 base at V and 1 base at J, with 4 bases between the two ends. The CDR3 loop spans 12 amino acids. Germline V CDR1 and CDR2: SQVTM, ANQGSEA. CDR3 sequence: CSVEVRNTEAFF. The CDR3 region has the DNA TGCAGCGTTGAAGTGAGGAACACTGAAGCTTTCTTT.

J is TRBJ2-2 and V is TRBV18; D is unresolved. Trimming shortened V by 3 bases and J by 0 bases, and 8 bases separated the two germline ends. The germline CDR1 and CDR2 sequences are KGHSH and LQKENI. The CDR3 sequence is 15 residues long. CDR3 in DNA: TGTGCCAGCTCACCTTGGCAGGCGAACACCGGGGAGCTGTTTTTT. This codes for CASSPWQANTGELFF.

The chain links TRBV5-6 to TRBJ1-3, with 7 bases lining up with TRBD1. Trimming removed 0 bases from V and 7 bases from J; junction bases left unmatched: 4. From germline, CDR1 is SGHDT and CDR2 YYEEEE. This CDR3 contains 14 residues. The CDR3 loop reads CASSLEGAHNTIYF. The CDR3 DNA follows: TGTGCCAGCAGCTTGGAGGGGGCGCATAACACCATATATTTT.

This chain links TRBV7-9 with TRBJ2-7; 9 bases align to TRBD1. Germline CDR1 reads SEHNR; CDR2 reads FQNEAQ (reference sequence). CDR3 length equals 14 residues. V was clipped by 5 bases and J by 3 bases; unmatched bases: 5. The DNA for the CDR3 is TGTGCCAGCAGCCGGACAGGGGCTATCTACGAGCAGTACTTC. It codes for CASSRTGAIYEQYF.

V gene TRBV14 combines with J gene TRBJ1-1, with 8 positions matching TRBD1. Germline assignment: CDR1 SGHDN and CDR2 FVKESK. V lost 6 bases to trimming and J lost 4 bases; unmatched junction nucleotides: 7. This CDR3 has 14 amino acids. CDR3 nucleotide sequence: TGTGCCAGCAGGCATCAACAGGGGGGCACTGAAGCTTTCTTT. It is translated as CASRHQQGGTEAFF. The whole variable domain, remainder taken from reference TRBV14 and TRBJ1-1, is EAGVTQFPSHSVIEKGQTVTLRCDPISGHDNLYWYRRVMGKEIKFLLHFVKESKQDESGMPNNRFLAERTGGTYSTLKVQPAELEDSGVYFCASRHQQGGTEAFFGQGTRLTVV.

V gene TRBV5-6 combines with J gene TRBJ2-7; TRBD2 matches at 13 bases. CDR3 length: 18 residues. J gave up 5 bases and V 6 bases, and 17 bases lay outside the gene matches. CDR1 is SGHDT and CDR2 is YYEEEE in the germline V gene. The DNA of the CDR3 is TGTGCCAGCATAAGCAGGACTAGCGGGGGCTCATTACGCGACGAGCAGTACTTC. Its protein is CASISRTSGGSLRDEQYF.

The CDR3 sequence is CASSLGGQGEAFF. Here the CDR3 DNA reads TGTGCCAGCAGCTTGGGGGGACAGGGTGAAGCTTTCTTT. V and J are TRBV11-2 and TRBJ1-1; 9 bases line up with TRBD1. The CDR3 sequence is 13 residues long. The V and J ends lost 3 bases and 7 bases, in that order; junction bases with no gene match: 3. CDR1 and CDR2 (germline): SGHAT, FQNNGV.

V is TRBV9 and J is TRBJ1-6; D is perhaps TRBD1 (5 bases). V was shortened by 3 bases and J by 10 bases, with 11 bases between the two germline ends. Germline CDR1 SGDLS, CDR2 YYNGEE. The CDR3 spans 13 residues. CDR3 region: CASSALWGSPLHF. CDR3 DNA sequence: TGTGCCAGCAGCGCCCTTTGGGGGTCACCCCTCCACTTT.

This clone was picked up a small number of times. This chain links TRBV6-5 with TRBJ1-2; 10 bases are shared with TRBD1. Looked up from germline, CDR1 is MNHEY and CDR2 is SVGAGI. J was trimmed by 8 bases and V by 2 bases; bases with no gene match: 5. The CDR3 is 14 amino acids. The DNA for the CDR3 is TGTGCCAGCAGTTACGCGACAGGGGGCTACGGCTACACCTTC. It specifies CASSYATGGYGYTF.

The chain joins TRBV5-6 to TRBJ2-1; TRBD1 aligns across 8 bases. With 3 bases clipped from V and 12 bases from J, the junction kept 2 bases outside the gene matches. Germline values: CDR1 SGHDT, CDR2 YYEEEE. The CDR3 contains 11 residues. CDR3 in DNA: TGTGCCAGCAGCTCTGGACAGGGGCAGTTCTTC. It is translated as CASSSGQGQFF.

The chain joins TRBV6-5 to TRBJ1-1; a possible D gene is TRBD1 (5 bases). The germline V and J ends were trimmed by 9 bases and 5 bases, with 10 bases remaining between them. From germline, CDR1 is MNHEY and CDR2 SVGAGI. The CDR3 sequence is 11 residues long. CDR3 region: CASERGTEAFF. The CDR3 DNA is TGTGCCAGTGAAAGGGGAACTGAAGCTTTCTTT.

The V and J genes are TRBV6-1 and TRBJ1-2; 8 positions agree with TRBD1. The CDR3 sequence is 13 residues long. The V and J ends lost 6 bases and 4 bases, in that order; junction bases with no gene match: 4. Germline V gene lookup returns CDR1 MNHNS and CDR2 SASEGT. The CDR3 reads CASSADRAYGYTF. CDR3 DNA: TGTGCCAGCAGCGCGGACAGGGCCTATGGCTACACCTTC.

This clone came up a few times. The V call is TRBV4-2, the J call TRBJ2-2; TRBD1 is a possible D gene (5 bases). The CDR3 is 16 residues long. Trimming stripped 4 bases from V and 0 bases from J, with 12 bases between. Germline loops: CDR1 LGHNA, CDR2 YNFKEQ. CDR3 coding DNA: TGTGCCAGCAGCCGGCTAGGGGTATCGAACACCGGGGAGCTGTTTTTT. This sequence encodes CASSRLGVSNTGELFF.

This clone was observed once. The J gene is TRBJ2-5, the V gene TRBV6-8, with D unresolved. The CDR3 consists of 14 residues. Germline CDR1 and CDR2: MNHGY and SAAAGT. V was clipped by 6 bases and J by 7 bases, with 18 bases between them. In DNA, the CDR3 is TGTGCCAGCAGCCTGATGACGGGTAGAGGGACCCAGTACTTC. Its protein product is CASSLMTGRGTQYF.